Listed here are 9 T cell receptor beta chains from one sample, sequenced in a study of response to subunit inactivated influenza vaccine. TCRdb re-analysed the RT-PCR reads in MiXCR, keeping a single row per CDR3 protein. The table has around 540,000 distinct CDR3 sequences, about 12% seen once. Here the sequenced sample was PBMCs from blood, taken on the day of vaccination. The receptor set was obtained from a man between 50 and 59 years old who received an inactivated influenza vaccine.

This clonotype was seen at least ten times. This chain links TRBV2 with TRBJ2-3, with D hard to call. Germline assignment: CDR1 SNHLY and CDR2 FYNNEI. Trimming removed 4 bases from V and 0 bases from J, with 11 bases in between. CDR3 length equals 15 residues. CDR3 bases: TGTGCCAGCAGTGGAGAAGGCCTCAGCACAGATACGCAGTATTTT. It translates to CASSGEGLSTDTQYF. The full variable domain, in which reference TRBV2 and TRBJ2-3 provide the parts outside the CDR3, is EPEVTQTPSHQVTQMGQEVILRCVPISNHLYFYWYRQILGQKVEFLVSFYNNEISEKSEIFDDQFSVERPDGSNFTLKIRSTKLEDSAMYFCASSGEGLSTDTQYFGPGTRLTVL.

The chain is built from TRBV27 and TRBJ2-2, with D perhaps matching TRBD1 (6 bases). CDR1 is MNHEY and CDR2 is SMNVEV in the germline V gene (reference sequence). Trimming stripped 5 bases from V and 5 bases from J, with 15 bases between. The CDR3 contains 15 residues. CDR3 sequence (DNA): TGTGCCAGCAGTAGGGGGATTCTGGGTACCGGGGAGCTGTTTTTT. This codes for CASSRGILGTGELFF.

This sequence joins TRBV29-1 and TRBJ2-7; D uncertain. CDR1 and CDR2 (germline): SQVTM, ANQGSEA. V was clipped by 5 bases and J by 2 bases, with 13 bases between them. This CDR3 is built from 13 residues. CDR3 sequence: CSVRSATAYEQYF. CDR3 DNA sequence: TGCAGCGTTAGATCAGCAACTGCCTACGAGCAGTACTTC.

This clonotype was picked up a small number of times. The CDR3 reads CASSLGSFYGYTF. The CDR3 DNA reads TGCGCCAGCAGCTTGGGATCCTTCTATGGCTACACCTTC. The chain recombines TRBV5-1 with TRBJ1-2; D is undetermined. The germline V gene has CDR1 SGHRS and CDR2 YFSETQ. The CDR3 covers 13 residues. The V gene lost 0 bases and the J gene lost 4 bases, with 7 bases spanning the gap.

This clonotype has only a few counts. This rearrangement joins TRBV5-6 to TRBJ2-1, with 7 nucleotides matching TRBD2. Looked up from germline, CDR1 is SGHDT and CDR2 is YYEEEE. V was pared by 4 bases and J by 2 bases, with 9 bases of the junction left unmatched. The CDR3 loop spans 16 amino acids. The DNA for the CDR3 is TGTGCCAGCAGCCACCCGGGACTACCAACCTACAATGAGCAGTTCTTC. Its translation is CASSHPGLPTYNEQFF.

On this clonotype: A read error may account for a junction end that differs from germline. This chain links TRBV11-2 with TRBJ2-7; 8 bases map to TRBD1. Germline assignment: CDR1 SGHAT and CDR2 FQNNGV. This CDR3 is built from 14 residues. The CDR3 region has the DNA TGTGCCAGCAGCTTCGGACAGGGTCGCTACAAGCAGTACTTC. It specifies CASSFGQGRYKQYF.

The rearrangement joins TRBV5-4 to TRBJ2-2; D is ambiguous. Per germline, CDR1 SGHNT and CDR2 YYREEE (reference sequence). V was pared by 1 base and J by 0 bases, with 10 bases between. The CDR3 covers 16 residues. In DNA form, the CDR3 reads TGTGCCAGCAGCTTGCTGGGGTTGGCGAACACCGGGGAGCTGTTTTTT. Translation gives CASSLLGLANTGELFF. The full variable domain, completed using reference TRBV5-4 and TRBJ2-2, is ETGVTQSPTHLIKTRGQQVTLRCSSQSGHNTVSWYQQALGQGPQFIFQYYREEENGRGNFPPRFSGLQFPNYSSELNVNALELDDSALYLCASSLLGLANTGELFFGEGSRLTVL.

This clonotype was detected many times. A read error may produce the germline difference seen at one junction end. The chain employs TRBV12-3 or TRBV12-4 and TRBJ2-3; 7 bases map to TRBD1. The CDR3 is 14 amino acids. CDR3 sequence (DNA): TGCGCCAGCAGCTTGAGGGGGCGCACAGATACGCAGTATTTT. This gives the protein CASSLRGRTDTQYF.

This chain connects TRBV3-1 to TRBJ1-5, with 7 bases lining up with TRBD1. With 1 base clipped from V and 0 bases from J, the junction kept 9 bases outside the gene matches. The CDR3 extends over 18 amino acids. Germline CDR1 and CDR2: LGHDT and YNNKEL (reference sequence). The CDR3 coding sequence is TGTGCCAGCAGCCAAGTTTGGGACAGATTATATAGCAATCAGCCCCAGCATTTT. Residues: CASSQVWDRLYSNQPQHF.